This T cell receptor beta chain is drawn from a study of cytomegalovirus exposure and HLA in healthy donors (dated by TCRdb to the late 2010s). Study-level background: In an earlier analysis of 450 to 750 of the donors, about 260 Gb of sequence data and about 110 million unique TCR beta sequences from roughly 200 million T cells were reported. Roughly 310 gigabases of sequencing data and roughly 90 million unique TCR sequences were included in an early release covering several hundred HLA-typed donors. Of the 350 to 450 genotyped donors, over 65% fell in the genetic ancestry cluster associated with self-reported Caucasian donors. The study aimed to test whether cataloging public T cell receptors could reveal signatures of past pathogen exposure. Using immunosequencing, the study profiled T cell repertoires from approximately 700 subjects and related those repertoires to cytomegalovirus serostatus. In addition to the first cohort of several hundred subjects, a separate validation cohort of approximately 120 different subjects was used. High-throughput TCR immunosequencing, statistical association of individual TCRs with disease status, and machine learning were combined to predict cytomegalovirus infection status. In a later analysis, previously published TCR beta repertoires from 600 to 850 donors were re-analyzed and high-resolution HLA genotyping was added so that TCR occurrence patterns could be studied. Rather than drawing on any new phenotypic data, the later analysis identified candidate immune exposures from TCR beta sequences and the way those sequences occurred across donors. To decide whether each TCR beta V gene segment behaved as functional or pseudogenic, an earlier analysis of approximately 590 of the donors relied on high-throughput TCR beta sequencing. Donor age, sex, ethnicity and CMV serostatus were compiled together with the repertoire data. In a later genetic analysis, genome-wide SNP genotypes for about 60% of the 666 donors were used, and that subset was treated as a discovery cohort. All discovery cohort repertoires had been generated using a single sequencing platform. Class I and class II HLA loci were covered by the typing at four-digit resolution. Typing coverage varied by locus: 629-630 donors for A, B, C, DRB1 and DQB1; about 520 for DQA1; over 600 for DPA1; about 450 for DPB1. Because of strong linkage in the cohort, five DR-DQ haplotypes were treated as single units for association and clustering. Across 398 genotyped donors of the cohort, an average of roughly 200,000 unique TCR beta nucleotide sequences per donor were sequenced, and approximately 19% of those sequences were non-productive. What the research found in general, with its limitations: In a later analysis, most CMV-associated TCR beta chains were found to appear HLA-restricted, with HLA associations seemingly driven largely by CMV exposure. A later analysis found that TCR association rates varied across HLA loci, with DRB1 alleles showing the most associated TCRs and HLA-C alleles the fewest. According to a later analysis, parvovirus B19, influenza, CMV and Epstein-Barr virus appeared linked to several top co-occurrence clusters. When HLA alleles, especially DR and DQ, strongly co-occurred, attributing TCR associations to individual alleles was difficult. A further reported finding was that TCR beta sequences accurately predicted the HLA-A and HLA-B alleles for most subjects in the first cohort. Some IMGT-functional V segments, including TRBV6-2 and TRBV6-3, could not be told apart with the 87-base-pair reads, so those segments were excluded. A total of about 180 TCR beta chains were listed by the study as associated with cytomegalovirus. CMV serostatus was the only immune exposure information available for the cohort. HLA typing was unavailable for some donors at each locus, so association tests used only the typed subset. The earlier analysis of around 600 of the donors excluded some 15 rarely observed V segments, including chromosome 9 orphons, because counts were too low. Linkage disequilibrium might explain the correlated functional status among segregating V segments, but an unknown experimental factor could not be ruled out. Only TCR beta chains were sequenced in this cohort, and the absence of alpha or paired-chain data limited detectable features. A cluster of highly shared sequence variants was judged likely to be a technical artifact of the sequencing pipeline. Most TCR sequences were seen in very few donors, while some public TCRs were found in many individuals. According to the authors, the approach could potentially be generalized to other disease states and immunological phenotypes. In a later genetic analysis, fewer N-insertions in productive TCRs were reported among donors in an Asian-associated ancestry cluster than the approximately 710-donor mean. V-gene and J-gene trimming of TCR beta chains was associated with a missense DCLRE1C variant in a later genetic analysis, and the association was replicated in an independent cohort. A later analysis associated approximately 17,000 TCR beta sequences with specific HLA alleles at a false discovery rate of 0.05. Roughly uniform sequencing depth across donors was assumed in presence/absence analyses, although this assumption may not hold. An earlier analysis of 587 of the donors showed that most TCR beta V segments appeared in productive rearrangements either about 87% or about 30% of the time, which broadly matched IMGT annotations. In vitro tests confirmed that a few of the cytomegalovirus-associated TCR beta chains recognize cytomegalovirus antigens. Cytomegalovirus status was reported to be diagnosed by the classifier with high specificity and sensitivity in both the original and validation cohorts. A later analysis found that HLA-associated TCR beta chains were more clonally expanded and had lower generation probabilities than equally common non-associated chains.

Libraries were made using the immunoSEQ multiplex PCR assay. A mixture of 60 forward primers for TCR Vbeta segments and 13 reverse primers for TCR Jbeta segments was used in the multiplex PCR. A multiplex PCR assay on genomic DNA amplified the CDR3 region of rearranged TCR beta genes. Amplified TCR beta libraries were sequenced as 87-base-pair reads on the Illumina HiSeq System. The original pipeline was this. In a later analysis, 80 million or so unique TCR beta chains were counted across the approximately 620 repertoires, and roughly 11 million of these chains were shared by at least two donors. A nearest-neighbor algorithm error-corrected the raw reads and collapsed the reads into unique sequences, merging closely related sequences to remove PCR and sequencing errors. Alignment of CDR3 sequences to IMGT reference sequences was used to assign V, D and J gene segments. For a sequence to be retained, at least a six-nucleotide match to both a V gene segment and a J gene segment was required. A rearrangement was called productive if the CDR3 had no stop codons and remained in frame with V and J, and every other rearrangement was called non-productive. Following IMGT convention, CDR3 was defined as the stretch from the second conserved V-encoded cysteine up to the conserved J-encoded phenylalanine. The earlier analysis of 587 of the donors excluded any sequence lacking an unambiguous match to a single V gene segment. In an earlier analysis of about 590 of the donors, a V segment was called functional when productive rearrangements were above 56.7%, and segregating when the standard deviation between donors exceeded 5%. A statistical classification framework was built for diagnosing cytomegalovirus status from the catalog of TCR beta chain sequences. In a later analysis, V and J genes were assigned by comparing TCR nucleotide sequences against IMGT/GENE-DB human TR gene sequences. The TCRdist pipeline was used in a later analysis to assign CDR3 sequences and most-parsimonious VDJ recombination scenarios. In a later analysis, each TCR beta chain was defined by its CDR3 amino acid sequence together with its V-gene family, and reads without a unique V-gene family were excluded. In a later analysis, approximately 640 highly shared, low-generation-probability nucleotide sequences were removed to address suspected cross-contamination and a sequencing artifact. In a later analysis, a clonal expansion index was calculated for each public chain from normalized within-repertoire ranks of inferred template counts. In a later analysis, generation probabilities were computed using a VDJ recombination model fitted to out-of-frame rearrangements, and the results were checked against IGoR. Hypergeometric tests were used in a later analysis to score TCR-TCR, TCR-HLA and TCR-CMV co-occurrence, with a repertoire-size bias correction applied to the TCR pairs. In a later analysis, false discovery rates were estimated by permuting HLA or CMV assignments 20 times. In a later analysis, co-occurring TCRs were grouped using DBSCAN, and TCRdist sequence similarity was added for clustering within HLA-allele-positive subsets. Co-occurrence clustering excluded repertoires with fewer than 30,000 or more than 120,000 public chains, plus five with anomalous nucleotide sharing. In TCRdb, the immuneACCESS table is reduced to in-frame sequences with V and J assigned. These tables do not hold every clone; where another copy was compared, an unresolved V gene accounts for under half, and the others remain unexplained. V and J calls and clone size are given by that table; D and trimming were obtained from the DNA. The sample table lists roughly 200,000 clones, approximately 70% of them with a count of one. About 2% of the sample lies in the top ten.

This clone appeared a single time. Its antigen is still unknown. No quality values exist for individual bases; no much larger clone is one base distant. The cohort was made up of several hundred healthy bone marrow donors. All cohort members were sampled while nominally healthy, although unrecorded immune exposures were likely present. The donor tested CMV seronegative and was one of the 352 seronegative cohort members. Every donor gave a peripheral blood sample, and the peripheral blood mononuclear cells from that sample were used for TCR beta sequencing. The Qiagen DNeasy Blood Extraction Kit was used to extract genomic DNA from the blood cell samples. Including the terminal cysteine and phenylalanine, the CDR3 comprises 17 residues. The sequence is cut down to CDR3 DNA, 51 bases in frame from base 1. V is trimmed back by 4 bases and J by 2 bases, and the junction contains 7 bases that no gene match accounts for. CDR1 is given as PRHDT and CDR2 as FYEKMQ, both from the germline V gene (reference sequence).

Sequenced material: PBMCs. The TCR originated in a woman aged 25 to 39 in good health and CMV-seronegative. Rearrangement joined TRBV13 to TRBJ2-3; 12 nucleotides in the junction match TRBD2. The sequence in DNA is TGTGCCAGCAGCTCGAAGACTAGCGGGGGAGTCACAGATACGCAGTATTTT. Its product reads: CASSSKTSGGVTDTQYF.